Listed below are T cell receptor beta chains from one sample, sequenced in a study of cytomegalovirus exposure and HLA in healthy donors. TCRdb's copy holds only in-frame clones and misses some; the assay was immunoSEQ multiplex PCR. The sample yields hundreds of thousands of clones, approximately 80% seen once. The sample comprised PBMCs. The receptors here all came from a male donor in good health and CMV-seronegative. The conserved cysteine and the conserved F or W are not part of the CDR3 here.

CDR3aa,j_gene,v_gene,len
AISLGSRGNTEAF,TRBJ1-1,TRBV2,13
ASATGQGNPGELF,TRBJ2-2,TRBV10-1,13
ASSLGANLQY,TRBJ2-4,TRBV7-9,10
ASSPLTGSGDTEAF,TRBJ1-1,TRBV9,14
SCQGTAGELF,TRBJ2-2,TRBV29-1,10
AIRDWDSNTEAF,TRBJ1-1,TRBV10-3,12
ASSFPGMETQY,TRBJ2-5,TRBV7-3,11
ASSYGAVGREQF,TRBJ2-1,TRBV6-5,12
ASGQGAIWEQY,TRBJ2-7,TRBV2,11
ASSRRHREGNTEAF,TRBJ1-1,TRBV27,14
ASTQGGGSDTQY,TRBJ2-3,TRBV11-2,12
SVGTSGSPTQY,TRBJ2-3,TRBV29-1,11
ASIGGPYNEQF,TRBJ2-1,TRBV19,11
ASSLMGQQETQY,TRBJ2-5,TRBV27,12
AGEDREKGNGEQF,TRBJ2-1,TRBV10-2,13
AWSASFTGELF,TRBJ2-2,TRBV30,11
ASTPRTGGAYTEAF,TRBJ1-1,TRBV2,14
ASSQGGPGQGEETQY,TRBJ2-5,TRBV14,15
ASMGTGGQWWRETQY,TRBJ2-5,TRBV28,15
ASSLEREENIQY,TRBJ2-4,TRBV5-4,12
ASSFLRGPGDEQF,TRBJ2-1,TRBV6-6,13
ASSSTSGLTDTQY,TRBJ2-3,TRBV27,13
ASSAVRLADEQF,TRBJ2-1,TRBV10-1,12
ASGPHDRGLSGANVLT,TRBJ2-6,TRBV9,16
ASSPGLAGGPGSYEQY,TRBJ2-7,TRBV5-4,16
ASSSGGGETQY,TRBJ2-5,TRBV5-1,11
ASSISIAGPQGYEQY,TRBJ2-7,TRBV19,15
ASRQPRGGRGYT,TRBJ1-2,TRBV6-5,12
ASSLGQGAGETQY,TRBJ2-5,TRBV5-1,13
ASSPWREANEQY,TRBJ2-7,TRBV5-4,12
ATSREGASSYEQY,TRBJ2-7,TRBV15,13